These 30 T cell receptor beta chains were all obtained from the same sample, sequenced in a study of radiotherapy plus CTLA-4 blockade in lung cancer. Data came from immunoSEQ multiplex PCR; TCRdb stores just in-frame clones and leaves some out. The sample yields 80,000 to 100,000 clones, about 86% seen once. Here the sequenced sample was peripheral blood, taken from a patient treated with radiotherapy plus ipilimumab. The receptors come from a human donor with non-small cell lung cancer that progressed on radiotherapy plus ipilimumab.

The chain uses TRBV15 and TRBJ2-3; D is ambiguous. The CDR3 has 14 amino acids. The V end lost 0 bases, the J end lost 4 bases, and 8 bases lay between the germline ends. Germline V gives CDR1 LNHNV, CDR2 YYDKDF (reference sequence). CDR3 sequence reads: CATSRDISADTQYF. In DNA form, the CDR3 reads TGTGCCACCAGCAGAGATATCAGCGCAGATACGCAGTATTTT. Full variable domain (remainder filled in from reference TRBV15 and TRBJ2-3): DAMVIQNPRYQVTQFGKPVTLSCSQTLNHNVMYWYQQKSSQAPKLLFHYYDKDFNNEADTPDNFQSRRPNTSFCFLDIRSPGLGDTAMYLCATSRDISADTQYFGPGTRLTVL.

The chain combines TRBV5-1 with TRBJ2-7; 9 bases are a match to TRBD2. This CDR3 is 14 amino acids long. Germline CDR1 and CDR2: SGHRS and YFSETQ. Trimming at V came to 5 bases and at J to 4 bases, leaving 7 bases not matched to a gene. In DNA, the CDR3 is TGCGCCAGCAGGCCGACTAGCGGAGTATACGAGCAGTACTTC. Encoded protein: CASRPTSGVYEQYF.

V usage is TRBV5-1 and J usage is TRBJ2-1; 7 bases line up with TRBD2. With V trimmed by 4 bases and J by 4 bases, 11 bases remained unmatched. The CDR3 spans 16 residues. CDR1 is SGHRS, CDR2 YFSETQ, per germline. The DNA of the CDR3 is TGCGCCAGCAGCCCCGGGGAGGGGCGTATGTACAATGAGCAGTTCTTC. Translated, it gives CASSPGEGRMYNEQFF.

The V gene is TRBV5-6, the J gene TRBJ2-1; D is possibly TRBD1 or TRBD2 (5 bases each). Trimming left V 8 bases short and J 5 bases short, with 14 bases between. The germline CDR1 and CDR2 sequences are SGHDT and YYEEEE. The CDR3 runs to 13 residues. For the CDR3, the DNA is TGTGCCAGTTTTAGGGACCCCCACAATGAGCAGTTCTTC. This translates into CASFRDPHNEQFF.

V is TRBV29-1 and J is TRBJ2-2; 8 bases fit TRBD2. The CDR3 is 13 residues long. In germline, CDR1 is SQVTM, CDR2 ANQGSEA. The J segment lost 3 bases and the V segment lost 7 bases, leaving 4 bases of the junction unmatched. In DNA form, the CDR3 reads TGCAGCGGACGACTAGCGTACACCGGGGAGCTGTTTTTT. This gives the protein CSGRLAYTGELFF.

The rearrangement uses TRBV18 and TRBJ2-7; 9 bases match TRBD2. From germline, CDR1 is KGHSH and CDR2 LQKENI. CDR3 size: 16 residues. V was pared by 5 bases and J by 7 bases, with 15 bases of the junction left unmatched. The CDR3 protein is CASSAPVVAGVWEQYF. The CDR3 region has the DNA TGTGCCAGCTCAGCTCCCGTGGTAGCGGGAGTCTGGGAGCAGTACTTC.

This clone was detected only once. The rearrangement joins TRBV29-1 to TRBJ2-1, with TRBD1 as a possible D gene (5 bases). Trimming pared 0 bases from V and 14 bases from J, leaving 14 bases between. There are 12 residues in the CDR3. CDR1 is SQVTM, CDR2 ANQGSEA, per germline. The CDR3 sequence is CSVEDFLEGEFF. The CDR3 DNA reads as TGCAGCGTTGAAGACTTCTTGGAAGGGGAGTTCTTC.

The chain recombines TRBV27 with TRBJ2-4; D may be TRBD1 (5 bases). The CDR3 is 16 amino acids. The V gene's germline CDR1 is MNHEY and CDR2 SMNVEV (reference sequence). Trimming pared 0 bases from V and 0 bases from J, leaving 9 bases between. This CDR3 reads CASSLSAGPAKNIQYF. The DNA of the CDR3 is TGTGCCAGCAGTTTATCGGCAGGGCCAGCCAAAAACATTCAGTACTTC.

The chain links TRBV7-2 to TRBJ2-7, with D possibly called TRBD1 or TRBD2 (5 bases each). V lost 3 bases and J lost 6, with 15 bases in between. This CDR3 region has 14 residues. Germline assignment: CDR1 SGHTA and CDR2 FQGNSA. The CDR3 here is CASSLGRRGGEQYF. DNA for the CDR3: TGTGCCAGCAGCTTGGGACGTAGGGGCGGCGAGCAGTACTTC.

The CDR3 bases are TGTGCTAGTAACAGGGAGGGCACTGAAGCTTTCTTT. It encodes CASNREGTEAFF. The chain couples TRBV12-5 to TRBJ1-1, with D perhaps TRBD1 (6 bases). The CDR3 totals 12 residues. CDR1 and CDR2 from the germline V gene are LGHNT and FRNRAP. Trimming shortened V by 8 bases and J by 4 bases, and 11 bases separated the two germline ends.

This clone was detected only once. The chain employs TRBV5-6 and TRBJ2-3; 7 nucleotides align to TRBD1. CDR1 SGHDT and CDR2 YYEEEE come from the germline V gene. The CDR3 loop spans 12 amino acids. V lost 9 bases to trimming and J lost 6 bases; unmatched junction nucleotides: 7. The CDR3 sequence: CATGDRADTQYF. The CDR3 DNA follows: TGTGCCACCGGGGACAGAGCGGATACGCAGTATTTT.

This clone was seen only once. V is TRBV27 and J is TRBJ2-7; the match to TRBD2 covers 9 bases. Looked up from germline, CDR1 is MNHEY and CDR2 is SMNVEV (reference sequence). This CDR3 is 15 amino acids long. The junction had 3 bases not matched to a gene; V was cut back by 0 bases and J by 3 bases. CDR3 in amino acids: CASSLSGAGGYEQYF. CDR3 sequence (DNA): TGTGCCAGCAGTTTATCCGGAGCGGGGGGCTACGAGCAGTACTTC.

The genes are TRBV6-6 and TRBJ2-3; D is possibly TRBD1 (5 bases). The CDR3 is made up of 14 amino acids. Germline V gene data show CDR1 as MNHNY and CDR2 as SVGAGI (reference sequence). Between the trimmed V and J ends, which lost 7 bases and 4 bases, there was a span of 15 bases. The CDR3 DNA reads as TGTGCCAGCACCCAGGGTCGCGGTGCAGATACGCAGTATTTT. This sequence encodes CASTQGRGADTQYF.

The V and J genes are TRBV28 and TRBJ1-1; no definite D call. V lost 7 bases, J lost 0 bases, and 9 bases lay in between. The CDR3 is 13 residues long. Germline V lookup: CDR1 MDHEN, CDR2 SYDVKM. The CDR3 DNA reads as TGTGCCAGCAAGGTCAAAATGAACACTGAAGCTTTCTTT. Protein: CASKVKMNTEAFF.

The chain combines TRBV5-6 with TRBJ2-3, with TRBD2 matching 12 bases. Trimming took 2 bases from V and 6 from J; bases not matched to a gene: 10. The CDR3 is 17 residues long. Germline CDR1 reads SGHDT; CDR2 reads YYEEEE. The DNA for the CDR3 is TGTGCCAGCAGCTTAGCCCTAGCGGGGGGGCCCAGTGATACGCAGTATTTT. Translating it yields CASSLALAGGPSDTQYF. Combining the CDR3 with reference TRBV5-6 and TRBJ2-3 gives the whole variable domain DAGVTQSPTHLIKTRGQQVTLRCSPKSGHDTVSWYQQALGQGPQFIFQYYEEEERQRGNFPDRFSGHQFPNYSSELNVNALLLGDSALYLCASSLALAGGPSDTQYFGPGTRLTVL.

The V call is TRBV20-1, the J call TRBJ1-4; D gene ambiguous. V lost 6 bases and J 2 bases, leaving 4 bases between the germline ends. CDR1 is DFQATT and CDR2 is SNEGSKA in the germline V gene (reference sequence). There are 11 residues in the CDR3. CDR3 region: CSAGTNEKLFF. CDR3 DNA sequence: TGCAGTGCAGGGACTAATGAAAAACTGTTTTTT.

The chain uses TRBV15 and TRBJ1-5, with D maybe TRBD1 (6 bases). The ends were cut back, 3 bases at V and 2 bases at J, with 11 bases in the middle. Per the germline V gene, CDR1 is LNHNV and CDR2 is YYDKDF (reference sequence). The CDR3 has 15 residues. The CDR3 DNA reads as TGTGCCACCAGCAGTTCATCAGGGGGCAATCAGCCCCAGCATTTT. Amino acids: CATSSSSGGNQPQHF.

The chain uses TRBV20-1 and TRBJ2-5; D uncertain. Looked up from germline, CDR1 is DFQATT and CDR2 is SNEGSKA (reference sequence). The CDR3 is 11 residues long. V lost 1 base, J lost 5 bases, and 5 bases lay in between. The chain's CDR3 is CSARGDETQYF. The CDR3 nucleotides read TGCAGTGCTAGAGGAGACGAGACCCAGTACTTC.

The rearrangement joins TRBV7-3 to TRBJ2-7; 9 bases agree with TRBD2. The CDR3 has 15 amino acids. CDR1 SGHTA and CDR2 FQGTGA come from the germline V gene. Germline trimming cut 2 bases from V and 2 bases from J; bases unmatched to any gene: 4. The CDR3 DNA reads TGTGCCAGCAGCTTAGGGGCGGGAGGGCCCTACGAGCAGTACTTC. Translated, it gives CASSLGAGGPYEQYF.

The chain couples TRBV5-1 to TRBJ2-2; no reliable D call. Germline V gene data show CDR1 as SGHRS and CDR2 as YFSETQ. Trimming removed 4 bases at V and 3 bases at J, with 4 bases between. The CDR3 runs to 12 residues. The DNA for the CDR3 is TGCGCCAGCAGCCCACACACCGGGGAGCTGTTTTTT. Amino acid sequence: CASSPHTGELFF. The full variable domain, with the rest looked up from reference TRBV5-1 and TRBJ2-2, is KAGVTQTPRYLIKTRGQQVTLSCSPISGHRSVSWYQQTPGQGLQFLFEYFSETQRNKGNFPGRFSGRQFSNSRSEMNVSTLELGDSALYLCASSPHTGELFFGEGSRLTVL.

The chain joins TRBV6-6 to TRBJ2-7; either TRBD1 or TRBD2 may supply D (6 bases each). Germline CDR1 and CDR2: MNHNY and SVGAGI (reference sequence). V lost 5 bases, J lost 3 bases, and 17 bases lay in between. The CDR3 runs 15 residues. CDR3 nucleotides: TGTGCCAGCAGTGGACTTTACGGGGGCGACTACGAGCAGTACTTC. It translates to CASSGLYGGDYEQYF.

The CDR3 region has the DNA TGTGCCAGCAGTTACTCGACCGGGCCCTACGAGCAGTACTTC. Its translation: CASSYSTGPYEQYF. V and J are TRBV6-5 and TRBJ2-7, with D unclear. Looked up from germline, CDR1 is MNHEY and CDR2 is SVGAGI. The CDR3 has 14 residues. V was pared by 0 bases and J by 2 bases, with 8 bases between.

The V gene is TRBV19, the J gene TRBJ2-2; perhaps TRBD1 as D (6 bases). Trimming removed 4 bases from V and 1 base from J, with 7 bases in between. CDR3 size: 14 residues. Germline loops: CDR1 LNHDA, CDR2 SQIVND (reference sequence). The CDR3 protein is CASSKQGNTGELFF. Written as DNA, the CDR3 is TGTGCCAGTAGTAAACAGGGGAACACCGGGGAGCTGTTTTTT.

The chain combines TRBV6-1 with TRBJ1-2; TRBD1 is a possible D gene (6 bases). This CDR3 is 15 amino acids long. The V end lost 1 base, the J end lost 1 base, and 10 bases lay between the germline ends. Germline CDR1 reads MNHNS; CDR2 reads SASEGT. The CDR3 DNA reads TGTGCCAGCAGTGAAGGCCCGGACAGTAACTATGGCTACACCTTC. Its protein product is CASSEGPDSNYGYTF.

The gene calls are TRBV7-8 and TRBJ2-5; perhaps TRBD1 as D (6 bases). Looked up from germline, CDR1 is SGHVS and CDR2 is FQNEAQ. The CDR3 sequence is 13 residues long. V was pared by 5 bases and J by 4 bases, with 11 bases between. The CDR3 here is CASSGGEVETQYF. The DNA for the CDR3 is TGTGCCAGCAGCGGGGGCGAGGTAGAGACCCAGTACTTC.

This chain links TRBV23-1 with TRBJ2-1; 7 bases map to TRBD2. TRBV23-1 is sorted into the ORF group, with uncertain function. CDR3 size: 15 residues. The J segment lost 2 bases and the V segment lost 6 bases, leaving 7 bases of the junction unmatched. CDR3 DNA: TGCGCCAGCAGAAAGGGGAGGGGACCCTACAATGAGCAGTTCTTC. This codes for CASRKGRGPYNEQFF.

This clone has a handful of counts. V is TRBV29-1 and J is TRBJ1-2; the match to TRBD1 covers 9 bases. There are 12 residues in the CDR3. Germline assignment: CDR1 SQVTM and CDR2 ANQGSEA. The junction had 6 bases not matched to a gene; V was cut back by 7 bases and J by 6 bases. The CDR3 reads CSAGTGIHGYTF. In nucleotides, the CDR3 is TGCAGCGCCGGGACAGGGATCCATGGCTACACCTTC.

CDR3 coding DNA: TGTGCCAGCGCAGGGGGATATGGCTACACCTTC. It codes for CASAGGYGYTF. J is TRBJ1-2 and V is TRBV27, with TRBD1 matching over 7 bases. Germline loops: CDR1 MNHEY, CDR2 SMNVEV (reference sequence). The CDR3 loop spans 11 amino acids. With V trimmed by 8 bases and J by 5 bases, 2 bases remained unmatched.

V usage is TRBV5-6 and J usage is TRBJ2-2, with 9 bases that match TRBD2. The CDR3 sequence is 15 residues long. Germline values: CDR1 SGHDT, CDR2 YYEEEE. V lost 4 bases to trimming and J lost 4 bases; unmatched junction nucleotides: 5. CDR3 residues: CASSPQAGGTGELFF. The CDR3 DNA reads TGTGCCAGCAGCCCCCAAGCGGGAGGCACCGGGGAGCTGTTTTTT.

The V gene is TRBV9, the J gene TRBJ1-2, with D possibly being TRBD1 (5 bases). Germline V CDR1 and CDR2: SGDLS, YYNGEE. This CDR3 contains 14 residues. With 2 bases removed from V and 4 bases from J, the gap between germline ends came to 12 bases. The CDR3 sequence: CASSVIGTAYGYTF. DNA of the CDR3: TGTGCCAGCAGCGTGATCGGGACGGCCTATGGCTACACCTTC. The variable domain in full, with the rest retrieved from reference TRBV9 and TRBJ1-2, is DSGVTQTPKHLITATGQRVTLRCSPRSGDLSVYWYQQSLDQGLQFLIQYYNGEERAKGNILERFSAQQFPDLHSELNLSSLELGDSALYFCASSVIGTAYGYTFGSGTRLTVV.